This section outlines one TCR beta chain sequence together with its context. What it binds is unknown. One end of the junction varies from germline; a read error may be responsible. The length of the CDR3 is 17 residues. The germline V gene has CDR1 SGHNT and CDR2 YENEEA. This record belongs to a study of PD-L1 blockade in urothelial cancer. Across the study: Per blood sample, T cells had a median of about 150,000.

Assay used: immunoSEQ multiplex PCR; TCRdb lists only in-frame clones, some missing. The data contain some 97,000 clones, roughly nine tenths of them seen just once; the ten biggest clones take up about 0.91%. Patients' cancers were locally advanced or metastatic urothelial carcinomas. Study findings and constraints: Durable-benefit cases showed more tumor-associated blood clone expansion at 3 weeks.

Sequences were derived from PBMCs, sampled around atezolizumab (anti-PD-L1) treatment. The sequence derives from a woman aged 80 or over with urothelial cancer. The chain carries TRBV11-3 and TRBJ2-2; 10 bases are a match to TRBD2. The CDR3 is CASSNPGLASYTGKLFF. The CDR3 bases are TGTGCCAGCAGCAACCCGGGACTAGCGAGTTACACCGGGAAGCTGTTTTTT.